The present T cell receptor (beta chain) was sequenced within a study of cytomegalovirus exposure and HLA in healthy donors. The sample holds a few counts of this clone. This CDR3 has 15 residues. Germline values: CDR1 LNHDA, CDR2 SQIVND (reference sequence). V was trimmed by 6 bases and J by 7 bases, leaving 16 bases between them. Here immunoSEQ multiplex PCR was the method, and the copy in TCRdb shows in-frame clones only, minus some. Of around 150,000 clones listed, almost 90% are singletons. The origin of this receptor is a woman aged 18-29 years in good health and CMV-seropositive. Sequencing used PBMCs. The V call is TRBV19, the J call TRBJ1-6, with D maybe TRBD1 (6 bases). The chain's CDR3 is CASRDGGARNSPLHF. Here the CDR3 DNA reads TGTGCCAGTAGAGACGGGGGGGCGAGGAATTCACCCCTCCACTTT.